This T cell receptor (beta chain) was profiled in a study of control samples from healthy donors and cancer patients. Sequenced by immunoSEQ multiplex PCR; TCRdb stores in-frame clones only, minus some. This table has 130,000 or so clones, around 93% appearing once. Germline V gene data show CDR1 as LNHDA and CDR2 as SQIVND (reference sequence). V was cut by 5 bases and J by 2 bases, with 6 bases left in between. The CDR3 totals 12 residues. The sample was blood. The genes are TRBV19 and TRBJ1-2; D gene ambiguous. This clonotype originated in a woman aged 45-65 years in good health. The CDR3 DNA sequence: TGTGCCAGTAGTGACCGGAACTATGGCTACACCTTC. Translated: CASSDRNYGYTF.